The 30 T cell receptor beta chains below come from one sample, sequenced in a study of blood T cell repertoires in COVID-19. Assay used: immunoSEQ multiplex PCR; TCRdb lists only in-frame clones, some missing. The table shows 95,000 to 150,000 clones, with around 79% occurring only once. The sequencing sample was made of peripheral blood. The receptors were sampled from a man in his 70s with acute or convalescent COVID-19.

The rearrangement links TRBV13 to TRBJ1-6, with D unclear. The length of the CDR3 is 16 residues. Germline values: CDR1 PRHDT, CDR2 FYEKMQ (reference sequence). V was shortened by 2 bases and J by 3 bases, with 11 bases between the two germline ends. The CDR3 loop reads CASSLSPLVYNSPLHF. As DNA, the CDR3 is TGTGCCAGCAGCTTATCTCCCTTAGTCTATAATTCACCCCTCCACTTT.

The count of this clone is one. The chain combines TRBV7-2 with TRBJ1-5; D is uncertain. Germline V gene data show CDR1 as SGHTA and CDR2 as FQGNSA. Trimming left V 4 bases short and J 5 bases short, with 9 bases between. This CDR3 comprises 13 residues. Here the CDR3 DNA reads TGTGCCAGCAGCTCTGACATCCATCAGCCCCAGCATTTT. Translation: CASSSDIHQPQHF.

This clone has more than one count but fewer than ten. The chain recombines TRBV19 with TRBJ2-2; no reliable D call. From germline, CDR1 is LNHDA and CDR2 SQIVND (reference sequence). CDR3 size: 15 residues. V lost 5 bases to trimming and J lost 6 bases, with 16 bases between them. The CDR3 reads CASSFRGVFAGELFF. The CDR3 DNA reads TGTGCCAGTAGTTTCCGTGGAGTCTTCGCCGGGGAGCTGTTTTTT.

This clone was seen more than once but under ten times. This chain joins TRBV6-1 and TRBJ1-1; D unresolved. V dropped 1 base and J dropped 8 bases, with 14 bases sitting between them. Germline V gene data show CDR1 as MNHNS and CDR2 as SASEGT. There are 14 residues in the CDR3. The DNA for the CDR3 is TGTGCCAGCAGTGAAGGATTGGAGGCGTTAGAAGCTTTCTTT. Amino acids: CASSEGLEALEAFF.

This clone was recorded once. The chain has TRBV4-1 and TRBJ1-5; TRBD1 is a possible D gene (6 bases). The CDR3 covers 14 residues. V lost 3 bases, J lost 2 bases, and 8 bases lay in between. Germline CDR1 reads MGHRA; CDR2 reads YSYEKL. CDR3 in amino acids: CASSQGARNQPQHF. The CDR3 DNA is TGCGCCAGCAGCCAGGGGGCGCGCAATCAGCCCCAGCATTTT.

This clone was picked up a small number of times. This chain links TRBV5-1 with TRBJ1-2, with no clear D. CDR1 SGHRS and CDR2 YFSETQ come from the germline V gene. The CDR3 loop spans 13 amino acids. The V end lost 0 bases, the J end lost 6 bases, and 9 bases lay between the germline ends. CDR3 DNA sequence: TGCGCCAGCAGCTTGGTCGGTATCGATGGCTACACCTTC. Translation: CASSLVGIDGYTF.

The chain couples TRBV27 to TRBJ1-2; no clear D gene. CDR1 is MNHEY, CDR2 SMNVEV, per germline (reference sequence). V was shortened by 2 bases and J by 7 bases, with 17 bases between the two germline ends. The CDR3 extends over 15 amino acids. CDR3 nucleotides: TGTGCCAGCAGTTTAGCGGGTCGGGTTAGAGCTGGCTACACCTTC. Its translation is CASSLAGRVRAGYTF.

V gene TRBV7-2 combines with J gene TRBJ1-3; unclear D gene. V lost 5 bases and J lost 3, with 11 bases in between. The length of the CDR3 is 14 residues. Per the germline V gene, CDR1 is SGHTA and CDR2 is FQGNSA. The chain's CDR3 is CASSPAGIGNTIYF. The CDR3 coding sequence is TGTGCCAGCAGCCCGGCAGGTATTGGAAACACCATATATTTT.

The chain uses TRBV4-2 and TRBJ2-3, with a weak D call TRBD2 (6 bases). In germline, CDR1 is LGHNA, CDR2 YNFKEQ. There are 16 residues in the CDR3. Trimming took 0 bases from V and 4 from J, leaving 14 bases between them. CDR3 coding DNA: TGTGCCAGCAGCCAAGATCTGGAGACGGGAGCAGATACGCAGTATTTT. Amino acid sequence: CASSQDLETGADTQYF.

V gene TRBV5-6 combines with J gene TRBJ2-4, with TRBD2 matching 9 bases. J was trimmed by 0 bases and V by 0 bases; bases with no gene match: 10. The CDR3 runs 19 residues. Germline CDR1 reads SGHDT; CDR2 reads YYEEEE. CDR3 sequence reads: CASSLVGGGAELAKNIQYF. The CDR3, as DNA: TGTGCCAGCAGCTTGGTGGGCGGGGGGGCGGAACTAGCCAAAAACATTCAGTACTTC.

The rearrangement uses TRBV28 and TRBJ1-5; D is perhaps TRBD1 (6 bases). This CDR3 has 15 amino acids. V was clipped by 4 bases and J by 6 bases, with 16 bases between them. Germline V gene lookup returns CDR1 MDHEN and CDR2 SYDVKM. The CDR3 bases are TGTGCCAGCAGTTCCCCGGGAGGGACAAGTCAGCCCCAGCATTTT. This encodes CASSSPGGTSQPQHF.

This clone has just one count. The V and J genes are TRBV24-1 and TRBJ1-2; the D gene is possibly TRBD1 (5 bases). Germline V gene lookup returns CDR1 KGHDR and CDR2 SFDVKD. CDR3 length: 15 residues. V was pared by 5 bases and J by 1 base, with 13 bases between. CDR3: CATSGGANNNYGYTF. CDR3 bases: TGTGCCACCAGTGGCGGGGCTAACAATAACTATGGCTACACCTTC.

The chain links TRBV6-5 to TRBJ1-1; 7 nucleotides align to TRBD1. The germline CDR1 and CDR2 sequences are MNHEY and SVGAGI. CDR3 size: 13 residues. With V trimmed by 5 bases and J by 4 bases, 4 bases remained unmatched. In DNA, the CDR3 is TGTGCCAGCAGTATTGACAGGGCCACTGAAGCTTTCTTT. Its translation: CASSIDRATEAFF.

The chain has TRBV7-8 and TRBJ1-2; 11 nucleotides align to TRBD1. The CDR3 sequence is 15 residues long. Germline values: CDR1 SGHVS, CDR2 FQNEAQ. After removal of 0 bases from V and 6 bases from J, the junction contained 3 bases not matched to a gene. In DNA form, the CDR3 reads TGTGCCAGCAGCTTAGCGGGGACAGGGGGGAATGGCTACACCTTC. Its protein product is CASSLAGTGGNGYTF.

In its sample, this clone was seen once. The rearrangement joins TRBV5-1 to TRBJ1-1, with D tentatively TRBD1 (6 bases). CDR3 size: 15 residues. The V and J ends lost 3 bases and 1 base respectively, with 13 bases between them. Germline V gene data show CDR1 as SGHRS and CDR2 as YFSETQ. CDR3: CASSSTGITNTEAFF. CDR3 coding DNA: TGCGCCAGCAGCTCGACAGGAATTACGAACACTGAAGCTTTCTTT.

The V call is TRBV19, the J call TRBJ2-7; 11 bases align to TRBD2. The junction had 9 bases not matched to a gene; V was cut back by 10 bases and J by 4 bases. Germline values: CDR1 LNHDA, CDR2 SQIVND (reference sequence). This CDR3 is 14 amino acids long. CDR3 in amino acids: CATAIAGGQYEQYF. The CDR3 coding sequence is TGTGCCACTGCTATAGCGGGGGGGCAATACGAGCAGTACTTC.

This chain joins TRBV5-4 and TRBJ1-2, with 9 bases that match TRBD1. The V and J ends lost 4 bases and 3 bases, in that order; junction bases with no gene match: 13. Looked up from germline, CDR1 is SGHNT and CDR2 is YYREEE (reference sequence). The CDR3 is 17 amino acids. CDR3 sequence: CASSGSGTGPTYYGYTF. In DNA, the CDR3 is TGTGCCAGCAGCGGATCCGGGACAGGGCCAACATACTATGGCTACACCTTC.

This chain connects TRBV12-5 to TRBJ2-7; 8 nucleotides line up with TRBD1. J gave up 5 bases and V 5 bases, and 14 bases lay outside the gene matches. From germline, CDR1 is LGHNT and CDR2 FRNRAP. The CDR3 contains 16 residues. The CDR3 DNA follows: TGTGCTAGTGGTAGCAGGACAGGGCGGCCTCTCCACGAGCAGTACTTC. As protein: CASGSRTGRPLHEQYF.

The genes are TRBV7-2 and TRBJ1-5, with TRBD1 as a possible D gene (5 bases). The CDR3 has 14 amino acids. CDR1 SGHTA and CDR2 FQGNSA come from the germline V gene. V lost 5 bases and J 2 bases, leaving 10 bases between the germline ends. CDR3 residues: CASSLREGNQPQHF. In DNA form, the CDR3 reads TGTGCCAGCAGCCTCAGGGAGGGCAATCAGCCCCAGCATTTT.

This CDR3 is CASSTPSQGGTEAFF. DNA for the CDR3: TGTGCCAGCAGCACCCCCAGCCAGGGTGGCACTGAAGCTTTCTTT. The J gene is TRBJ1-1, the V gene TRBV5-4, with D perhaps TRBD1 (5 bases). This CDR3 contains 15 residues. V lost 4 bases to trimming and J lost 4 bases, with 17 bases between them. Germline V gives CDR1 SGHNT, CDR2 YYREEE (reference sequence).

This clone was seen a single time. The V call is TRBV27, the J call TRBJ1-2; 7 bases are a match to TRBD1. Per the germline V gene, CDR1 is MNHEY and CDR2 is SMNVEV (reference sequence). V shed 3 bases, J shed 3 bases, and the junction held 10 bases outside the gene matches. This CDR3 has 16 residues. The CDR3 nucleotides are TGTGCCAGCAGTTTGAGGATTGGACAGGAGCACTATGGCTACACCTTC. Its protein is CASSLRIGQEHYGYTF.

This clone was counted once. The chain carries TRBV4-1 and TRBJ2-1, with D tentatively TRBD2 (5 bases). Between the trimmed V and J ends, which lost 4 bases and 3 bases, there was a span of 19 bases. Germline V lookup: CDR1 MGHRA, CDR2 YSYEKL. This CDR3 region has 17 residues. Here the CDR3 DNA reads TGCGCCAGCAGCCCCCTAGCATCCTTCGCCCTCTACAATGAGCAGTTCTTC. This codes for CASSPLASFALYNEQFF.

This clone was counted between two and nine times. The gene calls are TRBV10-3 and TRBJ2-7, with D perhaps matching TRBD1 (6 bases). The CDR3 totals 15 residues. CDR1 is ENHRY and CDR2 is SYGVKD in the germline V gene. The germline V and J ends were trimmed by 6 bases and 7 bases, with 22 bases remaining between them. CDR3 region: CAIRMPDTPQGEQYF. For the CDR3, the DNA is TGTGCCATCAGAATGCCGGACACGCCACAGGGAGAGCAGTACTTC.

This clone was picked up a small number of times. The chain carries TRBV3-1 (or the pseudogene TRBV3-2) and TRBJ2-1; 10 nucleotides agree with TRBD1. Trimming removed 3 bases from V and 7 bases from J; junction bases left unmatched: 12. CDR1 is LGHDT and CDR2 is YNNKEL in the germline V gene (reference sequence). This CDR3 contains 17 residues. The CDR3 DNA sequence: TGTGCCAGCAGCCACAACCTCGACAGGGGGCGAGGTAATGAGCAGTTCTTC. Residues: CASSHNLDRGRGNEQFF.

The CDR3, as DNA: TGCGCCAGCAGCTTGAGGACAGGGGCATTTGGCTACACCTTC. Its protein is CASSLRTGAFGYTF. This rearrangement joins TRBV5-1 to TRBJ1-2; 9 bases match TRBD1. The CDR3 extends over 14 amino acids. Germline CDR1 and CDR2: SGHRS and YFSETQ. V was clipped by 1 base and J by 7 bases; unmatched bases: 5.

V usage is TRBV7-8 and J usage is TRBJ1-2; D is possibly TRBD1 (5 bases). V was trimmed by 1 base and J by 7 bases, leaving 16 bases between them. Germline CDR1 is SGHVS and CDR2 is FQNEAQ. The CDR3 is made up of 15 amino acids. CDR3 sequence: CASSLGVAGSLGYTF. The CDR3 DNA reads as TGTGCCAGCAGCTTAGGGGTCGCAGGGTCCCTTGGCTACACCTTC.

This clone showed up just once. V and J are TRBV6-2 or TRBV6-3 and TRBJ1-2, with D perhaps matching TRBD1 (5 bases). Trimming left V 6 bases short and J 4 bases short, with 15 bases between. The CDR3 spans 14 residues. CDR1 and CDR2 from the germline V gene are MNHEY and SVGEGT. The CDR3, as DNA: TGTGCCAGCAGCGACAGCCCTCGAACCTATGGCTACACCTTC. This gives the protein CASSDSPRTYGYTF.

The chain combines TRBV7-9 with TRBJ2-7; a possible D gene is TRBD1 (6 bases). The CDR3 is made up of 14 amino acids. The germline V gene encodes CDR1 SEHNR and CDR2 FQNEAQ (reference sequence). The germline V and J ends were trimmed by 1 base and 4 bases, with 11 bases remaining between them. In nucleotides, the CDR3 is TGTGCCAGCAGCTTAGGCACAGGGCTTTACGAGCAGTACTTC. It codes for CASSLGTGLYEQYF.

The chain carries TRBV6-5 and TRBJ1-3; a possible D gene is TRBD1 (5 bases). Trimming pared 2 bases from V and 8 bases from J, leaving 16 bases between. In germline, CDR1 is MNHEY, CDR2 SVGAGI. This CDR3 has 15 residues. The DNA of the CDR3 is TGTGCCAGCAGTTACCGACAGCGCGTTAAACACACCATATATTTT. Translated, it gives CASSYRQRVKHTIYF.

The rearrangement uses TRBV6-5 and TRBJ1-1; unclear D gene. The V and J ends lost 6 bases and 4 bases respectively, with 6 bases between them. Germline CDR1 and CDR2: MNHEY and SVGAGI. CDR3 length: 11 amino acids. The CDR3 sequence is CASRRLTEAFF. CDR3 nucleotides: TGTGCCAGCAGGAGACTCACTGAAGCTTTCTTT.